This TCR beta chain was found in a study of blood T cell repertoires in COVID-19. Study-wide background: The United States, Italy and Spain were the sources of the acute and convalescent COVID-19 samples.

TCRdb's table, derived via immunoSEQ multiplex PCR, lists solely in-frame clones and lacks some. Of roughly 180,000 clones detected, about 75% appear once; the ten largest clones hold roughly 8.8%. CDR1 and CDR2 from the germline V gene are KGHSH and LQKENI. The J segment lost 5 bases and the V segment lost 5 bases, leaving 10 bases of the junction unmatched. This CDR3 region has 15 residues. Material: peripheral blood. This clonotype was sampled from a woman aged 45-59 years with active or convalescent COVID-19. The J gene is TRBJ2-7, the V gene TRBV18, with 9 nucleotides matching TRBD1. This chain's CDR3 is CASSWGTGLRNEQYF. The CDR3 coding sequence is TGTGCCAGCTCATGGGGGACAGGGTTAAGGAACGAGCAGTACTTC.